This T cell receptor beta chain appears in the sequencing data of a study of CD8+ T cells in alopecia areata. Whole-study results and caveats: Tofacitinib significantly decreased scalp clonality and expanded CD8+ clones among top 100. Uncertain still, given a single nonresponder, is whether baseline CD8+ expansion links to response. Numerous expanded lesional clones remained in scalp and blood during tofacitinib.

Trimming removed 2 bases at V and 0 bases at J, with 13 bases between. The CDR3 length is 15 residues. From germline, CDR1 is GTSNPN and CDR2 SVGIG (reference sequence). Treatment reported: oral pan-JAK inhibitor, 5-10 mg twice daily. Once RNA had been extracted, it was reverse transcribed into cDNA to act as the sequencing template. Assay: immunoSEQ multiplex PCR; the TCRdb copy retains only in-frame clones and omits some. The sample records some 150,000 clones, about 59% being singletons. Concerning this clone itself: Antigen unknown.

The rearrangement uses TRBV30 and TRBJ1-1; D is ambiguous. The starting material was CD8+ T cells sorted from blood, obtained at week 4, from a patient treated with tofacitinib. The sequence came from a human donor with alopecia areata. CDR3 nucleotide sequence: TGTGCCTGGAGTATGATGGGCAGCATGAACACTGAAGCTTTCTTT. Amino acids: CAWSMMGSMNTEAFF.